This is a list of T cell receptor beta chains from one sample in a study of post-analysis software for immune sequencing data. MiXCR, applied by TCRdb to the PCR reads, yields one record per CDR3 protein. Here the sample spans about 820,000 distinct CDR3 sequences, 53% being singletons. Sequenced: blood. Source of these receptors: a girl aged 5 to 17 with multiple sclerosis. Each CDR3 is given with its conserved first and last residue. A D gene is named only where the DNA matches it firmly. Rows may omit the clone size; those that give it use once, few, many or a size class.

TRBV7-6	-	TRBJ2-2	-	TGTGCCAGCAGCCACCCTGCAGTTAACACCGGGGAGCTGTTTTTT	CASSHPAVNTGELFF
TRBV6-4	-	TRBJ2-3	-	TGTGCCAGCAGTCCAAGGTCTACCGCCGCCCCAGATACGCAGTATTTT	CASSPRSTAAPDTQYF
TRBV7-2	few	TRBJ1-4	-	TGTGCCAGCAGCTTAGCCCTAGGGCCGGGAAAACTGTTTTTT	CASSLALGPGKLFF
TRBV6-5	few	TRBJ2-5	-	TGTGCCAGCAGCGAACAGGCTCCCGGGACCCAGTACTTC	CASSEQAPGTQYF
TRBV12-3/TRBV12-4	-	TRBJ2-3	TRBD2	TGTGCCAGCAGTTCCCTAGCGGGAAACACAGATACGCAGTATTTT	CASSSLAGNTDTQYF
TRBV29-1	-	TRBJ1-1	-	TGCATCACTACACCAGCTGGGGGGAACACTGAAGCTTTCTTT	CITTPAGGNTEAFF
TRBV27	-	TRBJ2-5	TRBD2	TGTGCCAGCAGAGCAGGGCGAGCGGGGGAGACCCAGTACTTC	CASRAGRAGETQYF
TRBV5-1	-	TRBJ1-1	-	TGCGCCAGCAGCATAAACCTGGGGAGCACTGAAGCTTTCTTT	CASSINLGSTEAFF
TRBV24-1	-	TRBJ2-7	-	TGTGCCACCAGTGACCTATCCGGGACAAATACCGAGAGGAACGAGCAGTACTTC	CATSDLSGTNTERNEQYF
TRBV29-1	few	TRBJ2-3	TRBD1	TGCAGCGTTGAAGATGTTCACAGGGGTTCAGATACGCAGTATTTT	CSVEDVHRGSDTQYF
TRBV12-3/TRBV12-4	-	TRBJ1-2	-	TGTGCCAGCTCCCTCGCAGCGTCGGGTTACACCTTC	CASSLAASGYTF
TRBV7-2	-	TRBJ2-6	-	TGTGCCAGCAGCTTAGCGGCAACAGGGACCTTCTCTGGGGCCAACGTCCTGACTTTC	CASSLAATGTFSGANVLTF
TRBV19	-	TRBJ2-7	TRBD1	TGTGCCAGTAGTATAGATCTGGGACAGCCCTACGAGCAGTACTTC	CASSIDLGQPYEQYF
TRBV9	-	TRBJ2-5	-	TGTGCCAGCAGCGTAGATCCCGGGGACCAGGCCCAGTACTTC	CASSVDPGDQAQYF
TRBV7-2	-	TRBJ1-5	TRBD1	TGTGCCAGCAGCGCCTGGACAGGGGGCAATCAGCCCCAGCATTTT	CASSAWTGGNQPQHF
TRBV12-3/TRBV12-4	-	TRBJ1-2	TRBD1	TGTGCCAGCAGTTACGACAGGGTTTATGGCTACACCTTC	CASSYDRVYGYTF
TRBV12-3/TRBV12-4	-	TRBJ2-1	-	TGTGCCAGCAGCTTCAGGGTACTCAGCTCCTACAATGAGCAGTTCTTC	CASSFRVLSSYNEQFF
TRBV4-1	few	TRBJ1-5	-	TGCGCCAGCAGCCAAGAAGGACAGCTGCGTCAGCCCCAGCATTTT	CASSQEGQLRQPQHF
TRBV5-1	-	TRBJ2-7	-	TGCGCCAGCAGCTTGGAGGCAGGCGGGATATCCTACGAGCAGTACTTC	CASSLEAGGISYEQYF
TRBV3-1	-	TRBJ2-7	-	TGTGCCAGCAGCCAAGTGGACACGGAAGGCGAGCAGTACTTC	CASSQVDTEGEQYF
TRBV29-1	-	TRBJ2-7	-	TGCAGCGTTGGGGTCACGGCGATAACCTACGAGCAGTACTTC	CSVGVTAITYEQYF
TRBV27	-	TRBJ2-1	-	TGTGCCAGCAGTCCCCTGCCTAGCGAAGACAATGAGCAGTTCTTC	CASSPLPSEDNEQFF
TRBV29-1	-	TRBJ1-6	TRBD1	TGCAGCGCTGCGACAGGGTATAATTCACCCCTCCACTTT	CSAATGYNSPLHF
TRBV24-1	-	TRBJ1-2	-	TGTGCCACCAGTGATTCGACCGACAGTGTAGCGGGCTACACCTTC	CATSDSTDSVAGYTF
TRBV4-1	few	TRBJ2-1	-	TGCGCCAGCAGCCTCCGACAATACAATGAGCAGTTCTTC	CASSLRQYNEQFF
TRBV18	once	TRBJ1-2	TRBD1	TGTGCCAGCTCACCCGGCGGGACAGGGGAGTCCTATGGCTACACCTTC	CASSPGGTGESYGYTF
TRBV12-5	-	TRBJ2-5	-	TGTGCTAGTGGCTTAAGGGTTCTCGGGAGTAACCAAGAGACCCAGTACTTC	CASGLRVLGSNQETQYF